Listed below are T cell receptor beta chains from one sample, sequenced in a study of blood T cell repertoires in COVID-19. Repertoires were generated with immunoSEQ multiplex PCR, while TCRdb's copy carries only in-frame clones and drops some. The sample contains tens of thousands of clones, about four fifths of which appear only once. Sequencing was carried out using peripheral blood. The receptor source for this set is an elderly woman with acute or convalescent COVID-19. The CDR3 runs from the conserved cysteine through the conserved F or W. Fields, in order: V gene, D gene, J gene, clone size, CDR3 protein, CDR3 DNA. The D gene is left open where the match is weak. Rows give clone size only sometimes, using once, few, many, or a class for an expanded clone.

TRBV11-2	NA	TRBJ2-4	NA	CASSEGDTRNIQYF	TGTGCCAGCAGCGAGGGGGACACACGAAACATTCAGTACTTC
TRBV7-7	NA	TRBJ2-1	NA	CASSLGGVSNEQFF	TGTGCTAGCAGCTTAGGGGGGGTGTCCAATGAGCAGTTCTTC
TRBV20-1	TRBD1	TRBJ2-7	NA	CSASRTGQGVEEQYF	TGCAGTGCTAGTCGTACGGGACAGGGGGTGGAAGAGCAGTACTTC
TRBV6-5	TRBD2	TRBJ2-3	NA	CASTGGGATDTQYF	TGTGCCAGCACGGGCGGGGGGGCGACAGATACGCAGTATTTT
TRBV7-9	NA	TRBJ1-1	NA	CASSPGTYMNTEAFF	TGTGCCAGCAGCCCCGGGACTTACATGAACACTGAAGCTTTCTTT
TRBV7-2	NA	TRBJ1-1	NA	CASSPRSSNTEAFF	TGTGCCAGCAGCCCTAGGTCCTCGAACACTGAAGCTTTCTTT
TRBV6-5	TRBD1	TRBJ1-6	NA	CASRKGQGHSPLHF	TGTGCCAGCAGGAAAGGACAGGGGCATTCACCCCTCCACTTT
TRBV5-6	NA	TRBJ1-1	NA	CASSLAVAHKAFF	TGTGCCAGCAGCTTGGCCGTGGCACATAAAGCTTTCTTT
TRBV9	TRBD1	TRBJ2-7	NA	CASSPTGTEDREQYF	TGTGCCAGCAGCCCGACCGGGACAGAGGACCGCGAGCAGTACTTC
TRBV6-5	TRBD1	TRBJ1-2	NA	CASRGQGNYGYTF	TGTGCCAGCAGAGGACAGGGTAACTATGGCTACACCTTC
TRBV19	NA	TRBJ1-5	NA	CASSIPPAGQPQHF	TGTGCCAGTAGTATCCCACCGGCGGGTCAGCCCCAGCATTTT
TRBV24-1	TRBD1	TRBJ2-1	NA	CATSVQGGQYNEQFF	TGTGCCACCAGTGTACAGGGGGGCCAATACAATGAGCAGTTCTTC
TRBV12-5	TRBD2	TRBJ2-5	NA	CASGSPTSGGTETQYF	TGTGCTAGTGGTTCTCCAACTAGCGGGGGTACAGAGACCCAGTACTTC
TRBV7-5	NA	TRBJ2-5	NA	CASSDRGRETQYF	TGTGCCAGCTCCGACAGGGGGCGAGAGACCCAGTACTTC
TRBV19	TRBD1	TRBJ1-2	NA	CASRQGTDYGYTF	TGTGCCAGTAGACAGGGGACGGACTATGGCTACACCTTC
TRBV9	TRBD2	TRBJ2-1	NA	CASSVAGLAGSGDNEQFF	TGTGCCAGCAGCGTAGCGGGACTAGCGGGAAGTGGGGACAATGAGCAGTTCTTC
TRBV12-3/TRBV12-4	NA	TRBJ1-4	NA	CASSSEQELFF	TGTGCCAGCAGCTCCGAGCAGGAACTGTTTTTT
TRBV5-1	TRBD2	TRBJ2-5	NA	CASSRAGTSGGAPKGETQYF	TGCGCCAGCAGCCGGGCAGGGACTAGCGGGGGGGCACCAAAAGGAGAGACCCAGTACTTC
TRBV28	NA	TRBJ1-4	NA	CASSLVAGQNEKLFF	TGTGCCAGCAGTTTAGTGGCAGGGCAAAATGAAAAACTGTTTTTT
TRBV7-9	NA	TRBJ1-5	few	CASSLLGGGNQPQHF	TGTGCCAGCAGCTTACTGGGGGGTGGCAATCAGCCCCAGCATTTT
TRBV6-5	NA	TRBJ1-2	NA	CASRTPGLGYTF	TGTGCCAGCAGGACCCCGGGGTTAGGCTACACCTTC
TRBV2	TRBD1	TRBJ1-5	NA	CASSGQGASNQPQHF	TGTGCCAGCAGTGGACAGGGGGCGAGCAATCAGCCCCAGCATTTT
TRBV10-1	NA	TRBJ2-5	NA	CASSESSTGQETQYF	TGCGCCAGCAGTGAGTCTTCCACAGGCCAAGAGACCCAGTACTTC
TRBV6-5	NA	TRBJ1-2	NA	CASRLQGGGHTF	TGTGCCAGCAGACTACAAGGGGGTGGGCACACCTTC
TRBV5-6	TRBD1	TRBJ2-2	few	CASSKMTGANTGELFF	TGTGCCAGCAGCAAGATGACAGGGGCGAACACCGGGGAGCTGTTTTTT
TRBV2	TRBD2	TRBJ2-2	NA	CATTQLAGATGGELFF	TGTGCCACCACCCAACTAGCGGGGGCCACGGGCGGGGAGCTGTTTTTT
TRBV14	NA	TRBJ2-6	NA	CASSQGVGTPLPTISGANVLTF	TGTGCCAGCAGCCAAGGAGTTGGGACACCATTACCTACCATCTCTGGGGCCAACGTCCTGACTTTC
TRBV29-1	NA	TRBJ2-4	few	CSVERSEKRRNIQYF	TGCAGCGTTGAAAGGTCAGAAAAGCGTAGGAACATTCAGTACTTC
TRBV9	NA	TRBJ2-3	NA	CASSVPERKDTQYF	TGTGCCAGCAGCGTACCAGAGCGTAAAGATACGCAGTATTTT
TRBV19	TRBD1	TRBJ1-5	NA	CASRQGRAGPQHF	TGTGCCAGCCGACAGGGGAGAGCGGGGCCCCAGCATTTT
TRBV19	NA	TRBJ1-4	NA	CASSIGVGPSFGEEKLFF	TGTGCCAGTAGTATCGGCGTGGGGCCTTCCTTCGGAGAAGAAAAACTGTTTTTT
TRBV10-1	NA	TRBJ1-6	NA	CASSESGGSNSPLHF	TGCGCCAGCAGTGAGTCCGGCGGGAGTAATTCACCCCTCCACTTT
TRBV7-2	TRBD1	TRBJ2-2	NA	CASSLIPGTANTGELFF	TGTGCCAGCAGCTTAATCCCCGGGACAGCGAACACCGGGGAGCTGTTTTTT
TRBV3-1/TRBV3-2	NA	TRBJ1-5	NA	CASSQSGSSNQPQHF	TGTGCCAGCAGCCAATCAGGGTCCAGCAATCAGCCCCAGCATTTT
TRBV28	NA	TRBJ2-7	NA	CASSTPTEQYF	TGTGCCAGCAGTACCCCTACCGAGCAGTACTTC
TRBV5-6	NA	TRBJ1-1	NA	CASSLGVRLNTEAFF	TGTGCCAGCAGCTTGGGGGTCAGACTTAACACTGAAGCTTTCTTT
TRBV7-6	NA	TRBJ1-2	NA	CASSSLRGPRGYTF	TGTGCCAGCAGCTCCTTACGAGGCCCTCGGGGCTACACCTTC
TRBV6-5	TRBD1	TRBJ1-5	NA	CASRPTGTGNQPQHF	TGTGCCAGCAGGCCGACCGGGACAGGTAATCAGCCCCAGCATTTT
TRBV3-1/TRBV3-2	TRBD1	TRBJ1-1	NA	CASSQGRQGGEAFF	TGTGCCAGCAGCCAGGGCAGACAGGGAGGTGAAGCTTTCTTT
TRBV7-7	NA	TRBJ2-1	NA	CASSLGLGGNEQFF	TGTGCTAGCAGCTTAGGGCTAGGGGGAAATGAGCAGTTCTTC